This T cell receptor (beta chain) was retrieved from a study of breast tumors, draining lymph nodes, adjacent tissues. Regarding the study as a whole: Tumor repertoires ranked between lymph nodes and nontumor tissue in diversity, with V and J gene preferences. Findings are consistent with lymph node origin and intratumoral expansion of most tumor T cells.

Samples came from axillary lymph nodes draining the breast cancer. With regard to this clonotype: Its antigen is not identified.

V was clipped by 3 bases and J by 2 bases, with 9 bases between them. This CDR3 is 14 amino acids long. Each CDR3 protein gets one entry after TCRdb re-called the multiplex PCR reads with MiXCR. Counted here are about 130,000 distinct CDR3 sequences, about 20% occurring once; the ten biggest clones make up around 2.2%. The sequence was obtained from a female donor with breast cancer. Some clones in this sample may be carry-over from other donors' samples. The specimen was axillary lymph node tissue. The chain joins TRBV12-3 or TRBV12-4 to TRBJ2-3, with D uncertain. In DNA form, the CDR3 reads TGTGCCAGCAGTTTTACCGCAAACACAGATACGCAGTATTTT. Protein: CASSFTANTDTQYF.